The 26 T cell receptor beta chains in this list originate from one sample, sequenced in a study of blood T cell repertoires in COVID-19. Assay used: immunoSEQ multiplex PCR; TCRdb lists only in-frame clones, some missing. Of approximately 100,000 clones listed, more than 80% are singletons. The source material was peripheral blood. These receptors were collected from a human donor in a cohort sampled during active COVID-19.

The chain links TRBV7-2 to TRBJ1-1; maybe TRBD1 (5 bases). Germline V gives CDR1 SGHTA, CDR2 FQGNSA. Deletions cut 1 base from V and 1 base from J, with 7 bases between. The CDR3 has 14 residues. The CDR3 DNA is TGTGCCAGCAGCTTAGTCAGGGAGAACACTGAAGCTTTCTTT. Translated, it gives CASSLVRENTEAFF. Full variable domain (remainder filled in from reference TRBV7-2 and TRBJ1-1): GAGVSQSPSNKVTEKGKDVELRCDPISGHTALYWYRQSLGQGLEFLIYFQGNSAPDKSGLPSDRFSAERTGGSVSTLTIQRTQQEDSAVYLCASSLVRENTEAFFGQGTRLTVV.

The chain carries TRBV6-6 and TRBJ1-5, with 7 bases fitting TRBD1. In germline, CDR1 is MNHNY, CDR2 SVGAGI (reference sequence). V lost 0 bases, J lost 0 bases, and 2 bases stayed unmatched. This CDR3 has 16 residues. As DNA, the CDR3 is TGTGCCAGCAGTTACTCGGGACAGACTAGCAATCAGCCCCAGCATTTT. The encoded protein is CASSYSGQTSNQPQHF.

The V gene is TRBV3-1 (or the pseudogene TRBV3-2), the J gene TRBJ1-4, with 7 bases matching TRBD1. CDR3 length equals 14 residues. J lost 8 bases, V lost 3 bases, and 6 bases had no gene match. Germline V lookup: CDR1 LGHDT, CDR2 YNNKEL (reference sequence). CDR3 DNA: TGTGCCAGCAGCCACCAGGGGGGATCGGAAAAACTGTTTTTT. This gives the protein CASSHQGGSEKLFF.

This rearrangement joins TRBV27 to TRBJ1-1; 10 nucleotides line up with TRBD1. There are 19 residues in the CDR3. V shed 1 base and J 5 bases; nucleotides not matched to a gene: 16. The germline V gene has CDR1 MNHEY and CDR2 SMNVEV (reference sequence). CDR3 protein: CASSLLSHRQGAGWTEAFF. The CDR3 DNA reads as TGTGCCAGCAGTTTATTATCCCACCGACAGGGGGCTGGGTGGACTGAAGCTTTCTTT.

The chain uses TRBV5-6 and TRBJ1-2, with TRBD1 matching 7 bases. Germline V gene sequence: CDR1 SGHDT, CDR2 YYEEEE. V lost 4 bases to trimming and J lost 3 bases; unmatched junction nucleotides: 3. The CDR3 spans 13 residues. The CDR3 DNA reads TGTGCCAGCAGCCCGGACAGGTACTATGGCTACACCTTC. Residues: CASSPDRYYGYTF.

In nucleotides, the CDR3 is TGTGCCAGCAGCCAAGTAGGCGTCGGGACACCCCTCCACTTT. Translation gives CASSQVGVGTPLHF. The chain couples TRBV3-1 (or the pseudogene TRBV3-2) to TRBJ1-6, with D unresolved. Trimming left V 1 base short and J 11 bases short, with 12 bases between. The germline V gene has CDR1 LGHDT and CDR2 YNNKEL (reference sequence). There are 14 residues in the CDR3.

This chain connects TRBV2 to TRBJ2-1; 8 bases align to TRBD1. The CDR3 loop spans 12 amino acids. Germline CDR1 is SNHLY and CDR2 is FYNNEI. J gave up 10 bases and V 6 bases, and 5 bases lay outside the gene matches. CDR3 amino acids: CASSSGGGEQFF. CDR3 DNA: TGTGCCAGCAGCTCAGGGGGCGGCGAGCAGTTCTTC.

V is TRBV14 and J is TRBJ2-7; a weak D match, TRBD2 (6 bases). The CDR3 runs to 14 residues. Looked up from germline, CDR1 is SGHDN and CDR2 is FVKESK. The germline V and J ends were trimmed by 4 bases and 1 base, with 11 bases remaining between them. DNA for the CDR3: TGTGCCAGCAGCCGAGCGGGTTCATCCTACGAGCAGTACTTC. It specifies CASSRAGSSYEQYF.

The chain uses TRBV5-8 and TRBJ1-2, with D possibly TRBD1 on 5 matching bases. CDR1 and CDR2 (germline): SGHTS, YDEGEE. Trimming pared 4 bases from V and 2 bases from J, leaving 18 bases between. The CDR3 has 16 residues. This CDR3 reads CASSDRLETVNYGYTF. In nucleotides, the CDR3 is TGTGCCAGCAGCGACCGTCTAGAGACAGTAAACTATGGCTACACCTTC.

The gene calls are TRBV14 and TRBJ2-3; the D is unclear. V lost 7 bases to trimming and J lost 2 bases, with 4 bases between them. The CDR3 loop spans 11 amino acids. The V gene's germline CDR1 is SGHDN and CDR2 FVKESK. The CDR3 loop is CASTNTDTQYF. The CDR3 region has the DNA TGTGCCAGCACCAACACAGATACGCAGTATTTT.

This chain uses TRBV7-2 with TRBJ2-1; tentative D call: TRBD1 (7 bases). V was clipped by 3 bases and J by 3 bases, with 12 bases between them. CDR1 and CDR2 from the germline V gene are SGHTA and FQGNSA. CDR3 length: 15 amino acids. The CDR3 spells CASSFQGGDYNEQFF. Here the CDR3 DNA reads TGTGCCAGCAGCTTCCAGGGGGGCGACTACAATGAGCAGTTCTTC.

The CDR3 loop reads CGGQSSSGNTIYF. The DNA for the CDR3 is TGTGGCGGACAGTCAAGCTCTGGAAACACCATATATTTT. The gene calls are TRBV30 and TRBJ1-3, with D possibly TRBD1 on 6 matching bases. The CDR3 length is 13 residues. CDR1 and CDR2 (germline): GTSNPN, SVGIG (reference sequence).

The rearrangement uses TRBV2 and TRBJ2-5; possible D gene TRBD2, 7 bases. The CDR3 is made up of 16 amino acids. Germline V gives CDR1 SNHLY, CDR2 FYNNEI. Trimming left V 1 base short and J 5 bases short, with 17 bases between. CDR3 amino acids: CASSEESAGAGETQYF. The DNA for the CDR3 is TGTGCCAGCAGTGAAGAATCGGCGGGGGCAGGCGAGACCCAGTACTTC.

The chain employs TRBV2 and TRBJ2-7, with 10 bases identical to TRBD1. J was trimmed by 7 bases and V by 4 bases; bases with no gene match: 4. This CDR3 is 13 amino acids long. Germline CDR1 reads SNHLY; CDR2 reads FYNNEI. The CDR3 DNA is TGTGCCAGCAGTGGGACAGGGGGACGGGAGCAGTACTTC. Its protein product is CASSGTGGREQYF.

The V call is TRBV19, the J call TRBJ1-4; D is unresolved. The CDR3 runs to 14 residues. Germline assignment: CDR1 LNHDA and CDR2 SQIVND (reference sequence). Deletions cut 4 bases from V and 5 bases from J, with 11 bases between. In DNA form, the CDR3 reads TGTGCCAGTAGTAAGGGTCGGGGAAATGAAAAACTGTTTTTT. Translating gives CASSKGRGNEKLFF.

The chain combines TRBV7-8 with TRBJ2-5, with 9 bases lining up with TRBD1. Germline lookup yields CDR1 SGHVS and CDR2 FQNEAQ. After removal of 4 bases from V and 3 bases from J, the junction contained 6 bases not matched to a gene. This CDR3 is built from 15 residues. The CDR3 DNA reads TGTGCCAGCAGCTGGGGGACAGGGAGAAAAGAGACCCAGTACTTC. Encoded protein: CASSWGTGRKETQYF.

The V call is TRBV25-1, the J call TRBJ1-2, with D tentatively TRBD1 (5 bases). V was trimmed by 2 bases and J by 5 bases, leaving 9 bases between them. This CDR3 has 13 amino acids. Germline V gives CDR1 MGHDK, CDR2 SYGVNS. CDR3 sequence: CASSEGTVYGYTF. The DNA of the CDR3 is TGTGCCAGCAGTGAAGGGACTGTGTATGGCTACACCTTC.

The chain carries TRBV19 and TRBJ1-1; unclear D gene. Per germline, CDR1 LNHDA and CDR2 SQIVND (reference sequence). V was pared by 2 bases and J by 3 bases, with 10 bases between. This CDR3 comprises 14 residues. This CDR3 is CASSINSLYTEAFF. DNA of the CDR3: TGTGCCAGTAGTATAAACAGCCTGTACACTGAAGCTTTCTTT.

The rearrangement joins TRBV10-2 to TRBJ1-6; 7 positions match TRBD1. The J segment lost 0 bases and the V segment lost 3 bases, leaving 8 bases of the junction unmatched. Germline CDR1 reads WSHSY; CDR2 reads SAAADI. The CDR3 is 18 residues long. DNA for the CDR3: TGCGCCAGCAGTGACGAGCTACAGGGGAGCTCCTATAATTCACCCCTCCACTTT. This translates into CASSDELQGSSYNSPLHF.

This clone was recorded once. This rearrangement joins TRBV28 to TRBJ1-2; tentatively, D is TRBD1 (5 bases). V was pared by 4 bases and J by 0 bases, with 18 bases between. The CDR3 contains 17 residues. Looked up from germline, CDR1 is MDHEN and CDR2 is SYDVKM. The DNA of the CDR3 is TGTGCCAGCAGTTCCGTTATTCAGGGAGGTACTAACTATGGCTACACCTTC. Residues: CASSSVIQGGTNYGYTF.

V usage is TRBV10-3 and J usage is TRBJ2-7; 10 nucleotides align to TRBD1. Germline V gene sequence: CDR1 ENHRY, CDR2 SYGVKD. The trim removed 8 bases at V and 7 bases at J, leaving 5 bases unmatched. This CDR3 has 12 residues. In DNA form, the CDR3 reads TGTGCCATCCGACCGGGACAGGGGGAGCAGTACTTC. Protein product: CAIRPGQGEQYF.

This clone has only one observation. The V and J genes are TRBV5-1 and TRBJ2-7, with D hard to call. Trimming cost V 4 bases and J 0 bases, with 14 bases left between them. Germline V gives CDR1 SGHRS, CDR2 YFSETQ. This CDR3 comprises 15 residues. CDR3 in DNA: TGCGCCAGCAGCCCTAACCTTCCGAGCTCCTACGAGCAGTACTTC. Its translation: CASSPNLPSSYEQYF.

V is TRBV11-1 and J is TRBJ2-7; weak D call: TRBD1 (5 bases). V dropped 6 bases and J dropped 0 bases, with 9 bases sitting between them. Looked up from germline, CDR1 is SGHAT and CDR2 is FQDESV (reference sequence). This CDR3 is built from 13 residues. CDR3 protein: CASSPDNSYEQYF. DNA for the CDR3: TGTGCCAGCAGTCCGGACAACTCCTACGAGCAGTACTTC.

This clone was counted a single time. The chain has TRBV19 and TRBJ1-1; a possible D gene is TRBD1 (6 bases). The germline gives CDR1 LNHDA, CDR2 SQIVND (reference sequence). CDR3 size: 14 residues. V dropped 5 bases and J dropped 0 bases, with 10 bases sitting between them. CDR3 residues: CASSPRTVNTEAFF. Here the CDR3 DNA reads TGTGCCAGTAGTCCTCGGACAGTGAACACTGAAGCTTTCTTT.

This clone was found once. The V gene is TRBV5-6, the J gene TRBJ2-7, with TRBD1 matching 7 bases. This CDR3 has 13 amino acids. Germline CDR1 reads SGHDT; CDR2 reads YYEEEE. V was clipped by 4 bases and J by 3 bases; unmatched bases: 4. The CDR3 region is CASSGDSHYEQYF. The CDR3 DNA reads TGTGCCAGCAGCGGGGACAGTCACTACGAGCAGTACTTC.

The V call is TRBV6-5, the J call TRBJ2-7; 8 nucleotides align to TRBD1. The CDR3 sequence is 14 residues long. J lost 2 bases, V lost 7 bases, and 7 bases had no gene match. Germline V gene lookup returns CDR1 MNHEY and CDR2 SVGAGI. The CDR3 reads CASIPGQGTYEQYF. The CDR3 nucleotides read TGTGCCAGCATTCCCGGACAGGGAACCTACGAGCAGTACTTC.